The source of this TCR beta chain is a study of shared clonotypes between healthy human individuals. Overall study findings and caveats: Large depth notwithstanding, sorted-subset sequencing proved incomplete by rarefaction. In a handful of donors, around 5% of naive CD4 clonotypes appeared in common.

Deep-level assay runs were performed. Researchers divided each subset's genomic DNA evenly across several immunoSEQ plates. Clones were read by immunoSEQ multiplex PCR, and TCRdb kept only the in-frame ones, dropping some. The sample yields about 1.1 million clones, roughly 80% seen once. CDR3 size: 13 residues. J lost 10 bases, V lost 4 bases, and 6 bases had no gene match. CDR1 SEHNR and CDR2 FQNEAQ come from the germline V gene (reference sequence). About this clone: What it recognizes is unknown.

This sequence joins TRBV7-9 and TRBJ2-7, with 11 bases fitting TRBD2. The sequenced sample was memory CD4+ T cells from PBMCs. Subset meaning: CD45RA-negative fraction. This sequence was found in a man younger than 35 in good health. Some clones in this sample may be carry-over from other donors' samples. The DNA for the CDR3 is TGTGCCAGCAGCTCTCTAACTAGCGGGAGTCAGTACTTC. It specifies CASSSLTSGSQYF. The whole variable domain, remainder taken from reference TRBV7-9 and TRBJ2-7, is DTGVSQNPRHKITKRGQNVTFRCDPISEHNRLYWYRQTLGQGPEFLTYFQNEAQLEKSRLLSDRFSAERPKGSFSTLEIQRTEQGDSAMYLCASSSLTSGSQYFGPGTRLTVT.